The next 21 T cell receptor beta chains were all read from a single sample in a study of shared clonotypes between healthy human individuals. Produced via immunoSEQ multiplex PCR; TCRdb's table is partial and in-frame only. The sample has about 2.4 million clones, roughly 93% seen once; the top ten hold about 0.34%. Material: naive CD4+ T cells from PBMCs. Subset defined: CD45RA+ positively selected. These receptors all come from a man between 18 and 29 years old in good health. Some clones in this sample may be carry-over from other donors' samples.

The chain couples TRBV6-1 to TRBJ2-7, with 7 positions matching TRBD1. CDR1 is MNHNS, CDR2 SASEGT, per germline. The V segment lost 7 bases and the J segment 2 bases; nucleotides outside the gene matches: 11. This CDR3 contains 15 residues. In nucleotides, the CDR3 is TGTGCCAGCATTCCTACCGGGACAGCCACCTACGAGCAGTACTTC. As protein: CASIPTGTATYEQYF.

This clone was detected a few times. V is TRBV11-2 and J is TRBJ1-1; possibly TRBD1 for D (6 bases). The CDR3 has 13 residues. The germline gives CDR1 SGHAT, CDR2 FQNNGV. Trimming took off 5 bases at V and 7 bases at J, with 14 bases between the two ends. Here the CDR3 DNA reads TGTGCCAGCAGCCTGCGGGACACACTTGAAGCTTTCTTT. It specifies CASSLRDTLEAFF. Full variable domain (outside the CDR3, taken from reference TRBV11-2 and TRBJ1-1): EAGVAQSPRYKIIEKRQSVAFWCNPISGHATLYWYQQILGQGPKLLIQFQNNGVVDDSQLPKDRFSAERLKGVDSTLKIQPAKLEDSAVYLCASSLRDTLEAFFGQGTRLTVV.

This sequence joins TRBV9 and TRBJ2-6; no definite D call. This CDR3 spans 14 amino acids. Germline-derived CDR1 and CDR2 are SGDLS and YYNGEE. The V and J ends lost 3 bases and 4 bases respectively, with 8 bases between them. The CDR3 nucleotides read TGTGCCAGCAGCGCCATACGAGGGGCCAACGTCCTGACTTTC. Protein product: CASSAIRGANVLTF.

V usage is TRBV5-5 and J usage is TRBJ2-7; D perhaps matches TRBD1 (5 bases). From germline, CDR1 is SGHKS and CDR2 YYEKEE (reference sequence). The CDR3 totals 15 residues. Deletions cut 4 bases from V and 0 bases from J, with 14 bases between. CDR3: CASSEQGRSSYEQYF. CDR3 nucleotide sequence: TGTGCCAGCAGCGAGCAGGGTAGAAGCTCCTACGAGCAGTACTTC.

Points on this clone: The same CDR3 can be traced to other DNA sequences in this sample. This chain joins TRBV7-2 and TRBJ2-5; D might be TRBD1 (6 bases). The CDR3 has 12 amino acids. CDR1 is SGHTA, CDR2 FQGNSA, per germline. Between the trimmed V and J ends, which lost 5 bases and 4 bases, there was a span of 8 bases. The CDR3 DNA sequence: TGTGCCAGCAGCCTCAGGGGAGAGACCCAGTACTTC. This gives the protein CASSLRGETQYF.

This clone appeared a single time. The CDR3 bases are TGTGCCAGCAGCTACGGGGCGGGGTATGAGACCCAGTACTTC. Its translation: CASSYGAGYETQYF. This chain links TRBV5-4 with TRBJ2-5; D is possibly TRBD2 (6 bases). This CDR3 has 14 amino acids. Germline V lookup: CDR1 SGHNT, CDR2 YYREEE (reference sequence). The V and J ends lost 3 bases and 5 bases respectively, with 14 bases between them.

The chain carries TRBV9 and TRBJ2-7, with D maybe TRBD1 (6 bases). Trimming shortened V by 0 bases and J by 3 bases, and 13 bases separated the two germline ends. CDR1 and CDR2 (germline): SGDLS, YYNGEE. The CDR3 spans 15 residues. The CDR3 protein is CASSVDGGAFYEQYF. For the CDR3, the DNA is TGTGCCAGCAGCGTAGATGGGGGCGCGTTCTACGAGCAGTACTTC.

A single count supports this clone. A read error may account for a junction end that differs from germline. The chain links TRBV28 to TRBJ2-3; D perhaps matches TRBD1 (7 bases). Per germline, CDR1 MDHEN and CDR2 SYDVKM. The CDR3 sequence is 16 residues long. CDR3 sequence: CASSLKPGGSRDTQYF. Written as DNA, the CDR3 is TGTGCCAGCAGTTTAAAACCAGGGGGGAGCAGAGATACGCAGTATTTT.

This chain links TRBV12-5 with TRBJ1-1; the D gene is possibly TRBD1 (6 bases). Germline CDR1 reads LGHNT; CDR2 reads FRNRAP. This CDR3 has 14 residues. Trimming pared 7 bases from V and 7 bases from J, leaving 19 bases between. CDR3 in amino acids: CASAPPGRGVEAFF. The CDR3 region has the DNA TGTGCTAGTGCCCCTCCCGGGAGGGGGGTTGAAGCTTTCTTT. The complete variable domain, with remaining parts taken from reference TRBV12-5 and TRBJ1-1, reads DARVTQTPRHKVTEMGQEVTMRCQPILGHNTVFWYRQTMMQGLELLAYFRNRAPLDDSGMPKDRFSAEMPDATLATLKIQPSEPRDSAVYFCASAPPGRGVEAFFGQGTRLTVV.

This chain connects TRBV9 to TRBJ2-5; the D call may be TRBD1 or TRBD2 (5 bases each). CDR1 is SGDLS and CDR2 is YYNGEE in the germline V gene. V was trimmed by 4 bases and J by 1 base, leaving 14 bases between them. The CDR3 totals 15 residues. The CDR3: CASSPLSGTQETQYF. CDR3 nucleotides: TGTGCCAGCAGCCCGCTATCCGGGACCCAAGAGACCCAGTACTTC.

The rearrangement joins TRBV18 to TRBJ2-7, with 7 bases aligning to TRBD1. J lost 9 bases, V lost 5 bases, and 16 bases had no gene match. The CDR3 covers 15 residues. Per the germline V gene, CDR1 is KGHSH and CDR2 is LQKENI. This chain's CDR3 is CASSSGTVLRGGQYF. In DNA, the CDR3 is TGTGCCAGCTCATCGGGGACAGTTTTACGGGGCGGGCAGTACTTC. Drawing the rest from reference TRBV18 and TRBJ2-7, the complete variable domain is NAGVMQNPRHLVRRRGQEARLRCSPMKGHSHVYWYRQLPEEGLKFMVYLQKENIIDESGMPKERFSAEFPKEGPSILRIQQVVRGDSAAYFCASSSGTVLRGGQYFGPGTRLTVT.

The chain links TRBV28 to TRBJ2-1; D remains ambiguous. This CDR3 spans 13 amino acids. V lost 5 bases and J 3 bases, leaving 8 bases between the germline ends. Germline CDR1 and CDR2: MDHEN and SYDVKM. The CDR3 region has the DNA TGTGCCAGCAGTCCTGACCACTACAATGAGCAGTTCTTC. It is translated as CASSPDHYNEQFF.

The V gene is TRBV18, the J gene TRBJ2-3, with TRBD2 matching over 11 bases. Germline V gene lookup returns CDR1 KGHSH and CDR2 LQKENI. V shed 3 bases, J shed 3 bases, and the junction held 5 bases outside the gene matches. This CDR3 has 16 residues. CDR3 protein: CASSPPIAGGTDTQYF. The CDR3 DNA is TGTGCCAGCTCACCTCCTATAGCGGGAGGGACAGATACGCAGTATTTT.

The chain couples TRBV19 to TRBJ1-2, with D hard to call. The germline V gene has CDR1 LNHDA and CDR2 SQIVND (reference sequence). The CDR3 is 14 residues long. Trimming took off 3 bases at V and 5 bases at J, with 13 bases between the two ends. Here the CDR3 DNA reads TGTGCCAGTAGTATTCGAGTGGCCTCATATGGCTACACCTTC. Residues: CASSIRVASYGYTF.

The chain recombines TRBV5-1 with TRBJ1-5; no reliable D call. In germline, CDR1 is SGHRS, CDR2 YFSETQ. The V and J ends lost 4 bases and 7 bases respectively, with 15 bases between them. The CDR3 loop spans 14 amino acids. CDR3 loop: CASSPLEGGQPQHF. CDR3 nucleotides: TGCGCCAGCAGCCCCCTAGAGGGTGGGCAGCCCCAGCATTTT.

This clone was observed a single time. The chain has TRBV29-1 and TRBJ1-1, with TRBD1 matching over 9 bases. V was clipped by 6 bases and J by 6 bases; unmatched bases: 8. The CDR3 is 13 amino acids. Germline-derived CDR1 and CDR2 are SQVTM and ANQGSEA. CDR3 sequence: CSVGTGKAAEAFF. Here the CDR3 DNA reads TGCAGCGTGGGGACAGGGAAAGCCGCTGAAGCTTTCTTT.

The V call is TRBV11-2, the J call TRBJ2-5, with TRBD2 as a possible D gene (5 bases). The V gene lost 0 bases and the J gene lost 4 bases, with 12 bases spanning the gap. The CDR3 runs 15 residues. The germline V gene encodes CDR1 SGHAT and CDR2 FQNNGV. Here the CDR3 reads CASSLDNGRGETQYF. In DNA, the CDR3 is TGTGCCAGCAGCTTAGATAACGGCCGGGGAGAGACCCAGTACTTC.

CDR3 nucleotide sequence: TGTGCCAGTAGTATCGTCCAGGGGAATCAGCCCCAGCATTTT. Amino acid sequence: CASSIVQGNQPQHF. This rearrangement joins TRBV19 to TRBJ1-5, with D perhaps TRBD1 (6 bases). From germline, CDR1 is LNHDA and CDR2 SQIVND (reference sequence). The CDR3 runs to 14 residues. The V end lost 3 bases, the J end lost 4 bases, and 10 bases lay between the germline ends.

This CDR3 is CASSQAQGTSGSSDTQYF. The CDR3 DNA follows: TGTGCCAGCAGCCAGGCGCAGGGGACTAGCGGGAGTTCAGATACGCAGTATTTT. The chain uses TRBV4-2 and TRBJ2-3; 14 bases agree with TRBD2. The CDR3 loop spans 18 amino acids. Per germline, CDR1 LGHNA and CDR2 YNFKEQ. Losses at the gene ends were 3 bases for V and 4 bases for J; bases not matched to a gene: 9.

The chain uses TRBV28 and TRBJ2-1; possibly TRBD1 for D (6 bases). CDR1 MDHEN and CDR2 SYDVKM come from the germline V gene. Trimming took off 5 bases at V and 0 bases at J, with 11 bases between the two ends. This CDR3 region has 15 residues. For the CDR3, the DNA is TGTGCCAGCAGTCCCGGACAGCGCTCCTACAATGAGCAGTTCTTC. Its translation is CASSPGQRSYNEQFF.

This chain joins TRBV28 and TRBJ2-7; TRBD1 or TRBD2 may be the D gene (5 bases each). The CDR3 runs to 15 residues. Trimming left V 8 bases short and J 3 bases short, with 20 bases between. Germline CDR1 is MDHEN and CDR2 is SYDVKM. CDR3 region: CASARTGLSHYEQYF. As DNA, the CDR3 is TGTGCCAGCGCCCGGACGGGGCTTTCACACTACGAGCAGTACTTC.